This TCR beta chain was recorded in a study of memory CD4+ T cells and cytomegalovirus serostatus. Libraries were prepared by immunoSEQ multiplex PCR; TCRdb keeps only in-frame clonotypes and omits some of them. The profile shows 80,000 or so clones, around 82% of them singletons. This clone appeared once. The sort gate was single viable CD3+CD4+CD8-CD45RO+ cells for memory CD4+ T cells. This sequence was found in an adult in good health and CMV-seropositive. Material: memory CD4+ T cells from blood.

The DNA for the CDR3 is TGTGCCAGCAGCCATACAGGGAGCGGGGAGACCCAGTACTTC. It yields the protein CASSHTGSGETQYF. The gene calls are TRBV7-9 and TRBJ2-5; possibly TRBD1 or TRBD2 for D (6 bases each). The ends were cut back, 5 bases at V and 5 bases at J, with 15 bases in the middle. The CDR3 consists of 14 residues. Germline-derived CDR1 and CDR2 are SEHNR and FQNEAQ (reference sequence).